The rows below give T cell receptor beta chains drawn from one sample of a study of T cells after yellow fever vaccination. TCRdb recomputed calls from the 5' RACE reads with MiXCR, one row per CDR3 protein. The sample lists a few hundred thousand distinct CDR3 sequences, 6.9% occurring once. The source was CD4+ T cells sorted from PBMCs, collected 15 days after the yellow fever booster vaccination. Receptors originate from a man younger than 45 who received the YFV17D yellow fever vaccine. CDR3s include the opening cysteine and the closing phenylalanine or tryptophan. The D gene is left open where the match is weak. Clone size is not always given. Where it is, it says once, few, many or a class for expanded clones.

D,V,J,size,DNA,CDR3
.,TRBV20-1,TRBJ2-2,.,TGCAGTGCTCAGCCCCTGCGGCGAGGCACCGGGGAGCTGTTTTTT,CSAQPLRRGTGELFF
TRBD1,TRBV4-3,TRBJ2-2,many,TGCGCCAGCAGCCAAGGGGACAGGGAAGGCGGGGAGCTGTTTTTT,CASSQGDREGGELFF
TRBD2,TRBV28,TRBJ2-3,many,TGTGCCAGCAGGCTACTAGCGGGAGGAACAGATACGCAGTATTTT,CASRLLAGGTDTQYF
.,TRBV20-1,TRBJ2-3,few,TGCAGTGCTAGGCCCGGGGTCTTCACAGATACGCAGTATTTT,CSARPGVFTDTQYF
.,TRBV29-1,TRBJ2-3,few,TGCAGCGTTGCAGGGAAGCACACAGATACGCAGTATTTT,CSVAGKHTDTQYF
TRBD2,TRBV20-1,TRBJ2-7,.,TGCAGTGCTGGACTAGCGGGAGGGGGCGAGCAGTACTTC,CSAGLAGGGEQYF
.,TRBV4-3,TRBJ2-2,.,TGCGCCAGCAGCCAAGATTGGACAGCTCGGAACACCGTGGAGCTGTTTTTT,CASSQDWTARNTVELFF
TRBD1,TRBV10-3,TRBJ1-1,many,TGTGCCATCACCGAATGGGACAGGGGGGGACCTGAAGCTTTCTTT,CAITEWDRGGPEAFF
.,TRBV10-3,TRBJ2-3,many,TGTGCCAGCTACTCGGGGGATACGCAGTATTTT,CASYSGDTQYF
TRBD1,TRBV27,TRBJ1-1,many,TGTGCCAGCAGTCTCTACAGGGGAGCGGAAGCTTTCTTT,CASSLYRGAEAFF
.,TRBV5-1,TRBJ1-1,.,TGCGCCAGCAGCTGGACAGAAAACACTGAAGCTTTCTTT,CASSWTENTEAFF
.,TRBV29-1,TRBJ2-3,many,TGCAGCGTCGCAGACAGAGGGCCCACAGATACGCAGTATTTT,CSVADRGPTDTQYF
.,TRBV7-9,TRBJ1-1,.,TGTGCCAGCAGCTTAGACAGCCCCACTGAAGCTTTCTTT,CASSLDSPTEAFF
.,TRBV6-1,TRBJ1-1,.,TGTGCCAGCAGTGAGTTCGGCTCCCAAGGAACATTAGGGGGCACTGAAGCTTTCTTT,CASSEFGSQGTLGGTEAFF
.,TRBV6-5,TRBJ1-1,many,TGTGCCAGCAGTTACTCTGGTTGGGTAGCCACTGAAGCTTTCTTT,CASSYSGWVATEAFF
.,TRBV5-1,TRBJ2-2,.,TGCGCCAGCAGCTTGGACTACTCCACCGGGGAGCTGTTTTTT,CASSLDYSTGELFF
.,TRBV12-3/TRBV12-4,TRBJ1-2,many,TGTGCCAGCAAAGTCTCCCTTAGTGGCTACACCTTC,CASKVSLSGYTF
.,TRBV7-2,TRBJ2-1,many,TGTGCCAGCAGCTTAGGTGAGGGTGGACGGAGTGAGCAGTTCTTC,CASSLGEGGRSEQFF
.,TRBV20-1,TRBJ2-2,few,TGCAGTGTAGTGGCGCCGAGCGGCACCGGGGAGCTGTTTTTT,CSVVAPSGTGELFF
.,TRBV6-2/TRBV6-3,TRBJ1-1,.,TGTGCCAGCAGTTTCGCAGTGGGCACTGAAGCTTTCTTT,CASSFAVGTEAFF
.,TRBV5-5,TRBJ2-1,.,TGTGCCAGCAGCCTAGAAGCTACAGCCTACAATGAGCAGTTCTTC,CASSLEATAYNEQFF
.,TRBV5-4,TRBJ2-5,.,TGTGCCAGCAGCTCCGAGGGACTCTCCCCTCAAGAGACCCAGTACTTC,CASSSEGLSPQETQYF
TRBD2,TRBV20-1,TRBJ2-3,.,TGCTGTGCCCCCCGGACTAGCGGGGCCCCCACACACACAGATACGCAGTATTTT,CCAPRTSGAPTHTDTQYF
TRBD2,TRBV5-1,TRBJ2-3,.,TGCGCCAGCAGCTTGGCCGCGAGCGGGATATTCTCAGATACGCAGTATTTT,CASSLAASGIFSDTQYF
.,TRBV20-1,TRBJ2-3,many,TGCAGTGCTAGAGCCCCAGGGACAGATACGCAGTATTTT,CSARAPGTDTQYF
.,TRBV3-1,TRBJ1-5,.,TGTGCCAGCAGCCAAGCATATAGCAATCAGCCCCAGCATTTT,CASSQAYSNQPQHF
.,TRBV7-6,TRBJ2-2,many,TGTGCCAGCAGTCGACAGGAGGGAACCGGGGAGCTGTTTTTT,CASSRQEGTGELFF
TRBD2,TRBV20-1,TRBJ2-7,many,TGCAGTGCTAGTCCCGGGACTAAACATTACGAGCAGTACTTC,CSASPGTKHYEQYF
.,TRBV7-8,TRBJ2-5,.,TGTGCCAGTATCCAGGGCTCGGGTACATCAGGGACCCATTACTTC,CASIQGSGTSGTHYF
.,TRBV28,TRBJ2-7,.,TGTGCCAGCAGTTTAGAGGGGCACTACGAGCAGTACTTC,CASSLEGHYEQYF
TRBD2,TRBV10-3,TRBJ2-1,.,TGTGCCATCAGTTTGACTAGCGGGAGCGGTAATGAGCAGTTCTTC,CAISLTSGSGNEQFF
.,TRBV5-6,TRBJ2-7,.,TGTGCCATGGGCCCCGGGCCCAACTACGAGCAGTACTTC,CAMGPGPNYEQYF
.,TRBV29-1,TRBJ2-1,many,TGCAGCGTTGAATTCCTTCTACCAGGGTATGAGCAGTTCTTC,CSVEFLLPGYEQFF
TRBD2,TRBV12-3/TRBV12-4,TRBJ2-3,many,TGTGCCAGCAGTCGCAACAGCGGGAGTATCACAGATACGCAGTATTTT,CASSRNSGSITDTQYF
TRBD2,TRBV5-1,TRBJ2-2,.,TGCGCCAGCACCATTAGCGGGGTTACGAACACCGGGGAGCTGTTTTTT,CASTISGVTNTGELFF
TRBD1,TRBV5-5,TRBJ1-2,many,TGTGCCAGCAGCTTAGGACAGGGGAACTATGGCTACACCTTC,CASSLGQGNYGYTF
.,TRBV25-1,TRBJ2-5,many,TGTGCCAGCAGTGAGGCAGGAACTGGGCGAGAGACCCAGTACTTC,CASSEAGTGRETQYF
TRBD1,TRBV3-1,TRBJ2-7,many,TGTGCCAGCAGCCTCGGGACAGAAGTCTACGAGCAGTACTTC,CASSLGTEVYEQYF
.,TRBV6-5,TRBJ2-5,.,TGTGCCAGCAGTTACGGGGCGGGGCAAGAGACCCAGTACTTC,CASSYGAGQETQYF
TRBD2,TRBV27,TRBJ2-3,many,TGTGCCAGCAGCTCCCGGACTAGCGGGAGGGGCGATACGCAGTATTTT,CASSSRTSGRGDTQYF
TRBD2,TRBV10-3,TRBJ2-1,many,TGTGCCATCAGTGAGTCGCTAGGACTAGCCGATGAGCAGTTCTTC,CAISESLGLADEQFF
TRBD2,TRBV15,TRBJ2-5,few,TGTGCCACCAGCAGAGGGGTGGGAAGCGGGAGGTACTTC,CATSRGVGSGRYF
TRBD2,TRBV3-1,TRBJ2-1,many,TGTGCCAGCAGCCGGGGGGGGACGGCTGAGCAGTTCTTC,CASSRGGTAEQFF
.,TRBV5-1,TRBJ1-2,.,TGCGCCAGCAGCTCCCGGGGGCATAACTATGGCTACACCTTC,CASSSRGHNYGYTF
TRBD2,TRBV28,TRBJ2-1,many,TGTGCCAGCAACCCGATAATGGGGGGGATTGGTGAGCAGTTCTTC,CASNPIMGGIGEQFF